This passage covers 24 T cell receptor beta chains from one sample sequenced in a study of early T cells in non-severe SARS-CoV-2 infection (dated by TCRdb to about 2021). Receptor amplification or capture employed 5' RACE. The run used a NextSeq 500. Through fastp at Q25 and MiXCR, TCRdb rebuilt clones from the public reads, retaining in-frame beta chains. Every distinct CDR3 protein forms one entry, paired with its most common genes and DNA. The sample table shows about 71,000 distinct CDR3 sequences, and around 13% are seen once. The ten largest clones represent about 3.7% of the sample. The specimen comprised whole blood, sampled at baseline. These receptors all stem from an adult who was a healthcare worker with PCR-confirmed SARS-CoV-2 infection or an uninfected control (not recorded which).

The sample holds many counts of this clonotype. The chain combines TRBV28 with TRBJ2-2; 13 bases map to TRBD2. The germline gives CDR1 MDHEN, CDR2 SYDVKM. The CDR3 loop spans 16 amino acids. The V and J ends lost 5 bases and 6 bases, in that order; junction bases with no gene match: 6. The CDR3 DNA reads TGTGCCAGCAGTCTCCGACTAGCGGGAGGACCCGGGGAGCTGTTTTTT. Its protein is CASSLRLAGGPGELFF.

The chain has TRBV7-2 and TRBJ2-1; D may be TRBD1 (7 bases). This CDR3 is 15 amino acids long. Germline V gene lookup returns CDR1 SGHTA and CDR2 FQGNSA. The germline V and J ends were trimmed by 5 bases and 5 bases, with 16 bases remaining between them. CDR3 protein: CASSPGGGGDNEQFF. The CDR3 DNA reads as TGTGCCAGCAGCCCGGGCGGAGGGGGCGACAATGAGCAGTTCTTC.

The V gene is TRBV3-1, the J gene TRBJ2-1, with D perhaps matching TRBD2 (7 bases). This CDR3 is built from 14 residues. Germline assignment: CDR1 LGHDT and CDR2 YNNKEL (reference sequence). V was trimmed by 3 bases and J by 8 bases, leaving 14 bases between them. In DNA form, the CDR3 reads TGTGCCAGCAGCCAGGGGGGGGCCAGAGATGAGCAGTTCTTC. Translated: CASSQGGARDEQFF.

Many counts were recorded for this clonotype. The genes are TRBV10-3 and TRBJ2-3, with 14 bases that match TRBD2. V dropped 4 bases and J dropped 4; count of bases not matched to a gene: 7. Germline-derived CDR1 and CDR2 are ENHRY and SYGVKD. CDR3 length: 17 residues. The chain's CDR3 is CAISATSGRAKADTQYF. The CDR3 region has the DNA TGTGCCATCAGTGCGACTAGCGGGAGGGCCAAGGCAGATACGCAGTATTTT.

This clonotype was recorded a few times. This sequence joins TRBV14 and TRBJ1-1, with unresolved D. Germline V gene sequence: CDR1 SGHDN, CDR2 FVKESK. The CDR3 has 14 amino acids. Trimming took off 6 bases at V and 1 base at J, with 12 bases between the two ends. The CDR3 protein is CASRELAGNTEAFF. In nucleotides, the CDR3 is TGTGCCAGCAGAGAGCTGGCTGGGAACACTGAAGCTTTCTTT.

J is TRBJ2-3 and V is TRBV2, with 9 bases aligning to TRBD2. Germline V CDR1 and CDR2: SNHLY, FYNNEI. The CDR3 is 13 amino acids. The trim removed 6 bases at V and 5 bases at J, leaving 3 bases unmatched. The DNA for the CDR3 is TGTGCCAGCAGAGGCGGGAGGGTAGATACGCAGTATTTT. Translation: CASRGGRVDTQYF.

This clonotype was found many times. This rearrangement joins TRBV5-5 to TRBJ2-3, with D possibly TRBD2 on 5 matching bases. CDR1 is SGHKS, CDR2 YYEKEE, per germline (reference sequence). This CDR3 has 16 residues. V lost 1 base, J lost 2 bases, and 14 bases lay in between. CDR3 in amino acids: CASSLTSMRATDTQYF. CDR3 sequence (DNA): TGTGCCAGCAGCTTGACGTCGATGAGGGCCACAGATACGCAGTATTTT.

This clonotype has just a few counts. The chain recombines TRBV4-1 with TRBJ2-3; 10 bases are shared with TRBD2. CDR3 length: 17 residues. CDR1 is MGHRA and CDR2 is YSYEKL in the germline V gene. V trimming: 1 base; J trimming: 5 bases; junction bases outside the gene matches: 9. The CDR3 reads CASSQGAAGGEGDTQYF. Written as DNA, the CDR3 is TGCGCCAGCAGCCAAGGAGCAGCGGGAGGGGAGGGAGATACGCAGTATTTT.

The rearrangement uses TRBV24-1 and TRBJ2-7; TRBD1 might be the D (5 bases). CDR3 length: 14 amino acids. Germline CDR1 KGHDR, CDR2 SFDVKD. Trimming took 1 base from V and 6 from J, leaving 12 bases between them. The CDR3 protein is CATSDLGQGFEQYF. Here the CDR3 DNA reads TGTGCCACCAGTGATTTAGGGCAGGGCTTCGAGCAGTACTTC.

This clonotype was recorded at least ten times. V and J are TRBV3-1 and TRBJ2-7; TRBD2 agrees at 9 bases. In germline, CDR1 is LGHDT, CDR2 YNNKEL (reference sequence). V lost 4 bases and J lost 0; bases outside the gene matches: 10. CDR3 length equals 17 residues. The CDR3 nucleotides are TGTGCCAGCAGCCGCCTACCACTAGCGGGTAGCTCCTACGAGCAGTACTTC. Encoded protein: CASSRLPLAGSSYEQYF.

This clonotype occurred many times. The chain couples TRBV5-1 to TRBJ2-7; D might be TRBD1 (6 bases). This CDR3 comprises 16 residues. V was shortened by 3 bases and J by 1 base, with 17 bases between the two germline ends. Per germline, CDR1 SGHRS and CDR2 YFSETQ. CDR3: CASSYGPRQDSYEQYF. The CDR3 DNA is TGCGCCAGCAGCTACGGGCCCCGACAGGATTCCTACGAGCAGTACTTC.

The genes are TRBV4-2 and TRBJ2-7, with TRBD1 as a possible D gene (6 bases). Germline loops: CDR1 LGHNA, CDR2 YNFKEQ. The CDR3 is made up of 13 amino acids. Deletions cut 2 bases from V and 3 bases from J, with 8 bases between. CDR3 amino acids: CASSQQQGYEQYF. The CDR3 DNA reads as TGTGCCAGCAGCCAACAACAGGGCTACGAGCAGTACTTC.

The chain uses TRBV6-5 and TRBJ1-1; no clear D. The CDR3 consists of 13 residues. Trimming removed 0 bases at V and 3 bases at J, with 5 bases between. CDR1 MNHEY and CDR2 SVGAGI come from the germline V gene. DNA for the CDR3: TGTGCCAGCAGTTACTCGGGGTACACTGAAGCTTTCTTT. It codes for CASSYSGYTEAFF.

In this sample, this clonotype turned up a few times. The chain couples TRBV9 to TRBJ2-1, with unresolved D. Trimming stripped 3 bases from V and 2 bases from J, with 12 bases between. The CDR3 consists of 15 residues. Germline assignment: CDR1 SGDLS and CDR2 YYNGEE. CDR3 DNA: TGTGCCAGCAGCGCGTTTAGTGTCACCTACAATGAGCAGTTCTTC. Its protein is CASSAFSVTYNEQFF.

V gene TRBV7-9 combines with J gene TRBJ2-4, with 8 bases that match TRBD1. Germline V gene lookup returns CDR1 SEHNR and CDR2 FQNEAQ (reference sequence). This CDR3 contains 15 residues. V trimming: 4 bases; J trimming: 6 bases; junction bases outside the gene matches: 8. The chain's CDR3 is CASSSGETGVNIQYF. In DNA form, the CDR3 reads TGTGCCAGCAGCTCTGGCGAGACAGGGGTAAACATTCAGTACTTC.

Many counts were recorded for this clonotype. The chain combines TRBV6-2 or TRBV6-3 with TRBJ2-7; D not resolved. The V gene's germline CDR1 is MNHEY and CDR2 SVGEGT. Trimming removed 4 bases at V and 2 bases at J, with 24 bases between. There are 18 residues in the CDR3. CDR3 protein: CASSSPPELPHPPYEQYF. The CDR3 DNA reads TGTGCCAGCAGTTCGCCTCCCGAACTCCCTCACCCCCCCTACGAGCAGTACTTC.

This clonotype was detected only a few times. V and J are TRBV10-3 and TRBJ2-7; D ambiguous. The CDR3 extends over 13 amino acids. V lost 8 bases to trimming and J lost 0 bases, with 11 bases between them. Germline CDR1 is ENHRY and CDR2 is SYGVKD. CDR3 residues: CAIASPSSYEQYF. The CDR3 region has the DNA TGTGCCATCGCGTCCCCTAGCTCCTACGAGCAGTACTTC.

A few counts support this clonotype. The rearrangement links TRBV7-9 to TRBJ2-1, with D uncertain. V gave up 5 bases and J gave up 10 bases, with 18 bases separating them. CDR1 and CDR2 (germline): SEHNR, FQNEAQ (reference sequence). The CDR3 has 14 amino acids. The CDR3 coding sequence is TGTGCCAGCAGCCCCGATGCTGTCTTTTTGGAGCAGTTCTTC. Amino acid sequence: CASSPDAVFLEQFF.

This clonotype was seen many times. This rearrangement joins TRBV5-5 to TRBJ1-4, with D unresolved. CDR1 is SGHKS, CDR2 YYEKEE, per germline (reference sequence). Deletions cut 3 bases from V and 4 bases from J, with 10 bases between. The CDR3 contains 14 residues. The CDR3: CASSYDGYNEKLFF. The CDR3 nucleotides read TGTGCCAGCAGCTATGACGGCTATAATGAAAAACTGTTTTTT. Drawing the rest from reference TRBV5-5 and TRBJ1-4, the complete variable domain is DAGVTQSPTHLIKTRGQQVTLRCSPISGHKSVSWYQQVLGQGPQFIFQYYEKEERGRGNFPDRFSARQFPNYSSELNVNALLLGDSALYLCASSYDGYNEKLFFGSGTQLSVL.

This CDR3 reads CASSVTSGTSTDTQYF. DNA of the CDR3: TGCGCCAGCAGCGTGACTAGCGGAACTAGCACAGATACGCAGTATTTT. This chain uses TRBV5-1 with TRBJ2-3, with 9 bases identical to TRBD2. The CDR3 length is 16 residues. Trimming at V came to 4 bases and at J to 0 bases, leaving 6 bases not matched to a gene. Germline lookup yields CDR1 SGHRS and CDR2 YFSETQ.

The V call is TRBV19, the J call TRBJ2-7, with no clear D. The ends were cut back, 5 bases at V and 0 bases at J, with 17 bases in the middle. The germline gives CDR1 LNHDA, CDR2 SQIVND (reference sequence). The CDR3 is 16 amino acids. CDR3 residues: CASSVGRLPSSYEQYF. The DNA of the CDR3 is TGTGCCAGTAGTGTAGGACGGCTGCCGAGCTCCTACGAGCAGTACTTC.

J is TRBJ2-2 and V is TRBV6-4, with 12 nucleotides matching TRBD2. Germline CDR1 reads MRHNA; CDR2 reads SNTAGT. V trimming: 5 bases; J trimming: 3 bases; junction bases outside the gene matches: 4. The CDR3 covers 16 residues. This chain's CDR3 is CASSRRTSGDTGELFF. For the CDR3, the DNA is TGTGCCAGCAGTAGAAGGACTAGCGGGGACACCGGGGAGCTGTTTTTT.

Only a few counts were recorded for this clonotype. The chain joins TRBV4-1 to TRBJ2-7, with a tentative D call TRBD2 (7 bases). Trimming pared 3 bases from V and 4 bases from J, leaving 13 bases between. CDR1 and CDR2 (germline): MGHRA, YSYEKL. CDR3 length: 14 amino acids. The chain's CDR3 is CASSQAGEGYEQYF. DNA for the CDR3: TGCGCCAGCAGCCAGGCAGGGGAGGGATACGAGCAGTACTTC.

The chain carries TRBV5-5 and TRBJ2-3; D remains unclear. The CDR3 is 13 residues long. Trimming left V 6 bases short and J 1 base short, with 9 bases between. Germline assignment: CDR1 SGHKS and CDR2 YYEKEE (reference sequence). The CDR3: CASTLEGTDTQYF. The CDR3 DNA sequence: TGTGCCAGCACCCTGGAAGGCACAGATACGCAGTATTTT.